This TCR beta chain appears in the sequencing data of a study of radiotherapy plus CTLA-4 blockade in lung cancer. Study background: Objective responses occurred in about a sixth of patients; 25% to 40% had disease control.

Regarding this clone: Its antigen is as yet unknown.

Sequencing was performed with immunoSEQ multiplex PCR; in TCRdb, only in-frame clones are kept and a portion is missing. The repertoire holds fewer than 85,000 clones, with around 87% as singletons. Patients in the study, people with chemo-refractory metastatic non-small-cell lung cancer, received focal radiation plus ipilimumab CTLA-4 blockade. Findings and caveats of the study: TCR clones from tumors expanded in blood after radiotherapy plus ipilimumab. Early shifts in blood T cell clones, with interferon-beta, reportedly predicted response best.

The V gene end was trimmed by 3 bases and the J gene end by 5 bases; junction bases not matched to a gene: 2. This CDR3 contains 14 residues. The germline gives CDR1 LNHDA, CDR2 SQIVND (reference sequence). The source was peripheral blood, collected from a patient treated with radiotherapy plus ipilimumab. This sequence was found in a human donor with non-small cell lung cancer who had stable disease on radiotherapy plus ipilimumab. V is TRBV19 and J is TRBJ2-2; 8 nucleotides align to TRBD1. The CDR3, as DNA: TGTGCCAGTAGTATTAGGACAGGGACCGGGGAGCTGTTTTTT. Protein sequence: CASSIRTGTGELFF.